A single sample is the source of the 27 T cell receptor beta chains below, sequenced in a study of T-cell reconstitution after alpha-beta-depleted transplantation in children. Unique molecular identifiers featured in how the TCRbeta library was prepared. TCRdb recomputed calls from the PCR reads with MiXCR, one row per CDR3 protein. Here the sample spans about 440,000 distinct CDR3 sequences, around 46% being singletons. The sample here was PBMCs, taken before TCRalphabeta/CD19-depleted stem cell transplant. Source of these receptors: a girl aged 2-10 years with aplastic anemia, due to receive a stem cell transplant.

This clonotype was counted only a few times. The chain uses TRBV27 and TRBJ2-7, with TRBD1 identical over 9 bases. This CDR3 is 16 amino acids long. After removal of 6 bases from V and 9 bases from J, the junction contained 18 bases not matched to a gene. Germline V gene data show CDR1 as MNHEY and CDR2 as SMNVEV (reference sequence). In DNA form, the CDR3 reads TGTGCCAGCAGGATGGACAGGGGATTACCCTACGATTTGCAGTACTTC. Protein: CASRMDRGLPYDLQYF.

The chain carries TRBV27 and TRBJ1-1; 9 nucleotides line up with TRBD1. The CDR3 spans 15 residues. V shed 5 bases, J shed 6 bases, and the junction held 10 bases outside the gene matches. Looked up from germline, CDR1 is MNHEY and CDR2 is SMNVEV (reference sequence). CDR3 nucleotides: TGTGCCAGCAGTATACAGGGGGCGCGGATCTCTGAAGCTTTCTTT. This translates into CASSIQGARISEAFF.

This clonotype occurred many times. V gene TRBV12-3 or TRBV12-4 combines with J gene TRBJ2-3; 7 bases agree with TRBD2. This CDR3 is 14 amino acids long. Trimming cost V 5 bases and J 1 base; bases outside gene matches: 3. The CDR3 protein is CASSEGLRTDTQYF. CDR3 nucleotide sequence: TGTGCCAGCAGTGAGGGACTACGCACAGATACGCAGTATTTT.

The chain carries TRBV6-5 and TRBJ1-6; no clear D gene. This CDR3 region has 17 residues. Trimming removed 2 bases at V and 0 bases at J, with 11 bases between. CDR1 and CDR2 from the germline V gene are MNHEY and SVGAGI. The CDR3 sequence: CASSYKGSGSYNSPLHF. The CDR3 DNA sequence: TGTGCCAGCAGTTACAAGGGAAGCGGCTCCTATAATTCACCCCTCCACTTT.

This clonotype has more than one count but fewer than ten. This sequence joins TRBV20-1 and TRBJ1-2; D is uncertain. The CDR3 covers 13 residues. Trimming removed 4 bases at V and 1 base at J, with 10 bases between. Germline values: CDR1 DFQATT, CDR2 SNEGSKA (reference sequence). The CDR3 spells CSAIPSDNYGYTF. Written as DNA, the CDR3 is TGCAGTGCTATCCCATCCGATAACTATGGCTACACCTTC.

This clonotype was picked up many times. The V call is TRBV7-2, the J call TRBJ2-7; the match to TRBD1 covers 7 bases. Unmatched junction bases numbered 12, after V lost 5 bases and J lost 5 bases. CDR3 length: 15 residues. The V gene's germline CDR1 is SGHTA and CDR2 FQGNSA. CDR3 nucleotide sequence: TGTGCCAGCAGCGGGCGAAAGGGACAGACCCACGAGCAGTACTTC. This translates into CASSGRKGQTHEQYF.

This clonotype turned up a few times. The gene calls are TRBV7-2 and TRBJ2-7, with a weak D call TRBD2 (6 bases). The CDR3 has 14 amino acids. Trimming pared 4 bases from V and 5 bases from J, leaving 15 bases between. CDR1 and CDR2 (germline): SGHTA, FQGNSA. CDR3 DNA: TGTGCCAGCAGCTCTAGCGCTCTCCTCAACGAGCAGTACTTC. The encoded protein is CASSSSALLNEQYF.

The gene calls are TRBV7-2 and TRBJ2-3, with 10 bases fitting TRBD2. The CDR3 runs 16 residues. Germline CDR1 is SGHTA and CDR2 is FQGNSA. With 6 bases clipped from V and 12 bases from J, the junction kept 18 bases outside the gene matches. The CDR3 DNA reads as TGTGCCAGCAGGACACCGGGACTAGCGAGCTCGGGAGAACAGTATTTT. Translation gives CASRTPGLASSGEQYF.

This clonotype was counted at least ten times. The rearrangement joins TRBV7-3 to TRBJ2-1; 9 nucleotides align to TRBD2. Per germline, CDR1 SGHTA and CDR2 FQGTGA. This CDR3 region has 16 residues. V lost 4 bases, J lost 1 base, and 5 bases stayed unmatched. This chain's CDR3 is CASSSTSGLSYNEQFF. The CDR3, as DNA: TGTGCCAGCAGCTCGACTAGCGGTTTATCCTACAATGAGCAGTTCTTC.

The chain combines TRBV5-1 with TRBJ2-3; D remains ambiguous. The V and J ends lost 4 bases and 4 bases respectively, with 13 bases between them. The CDR3 length is 14 residues. Germline CDR1 reads SGHRS; CDR2 reads YFSETQ. The CDR3 bases are TGCGCCAGCAGCCCAGGATCCCCGGCAGATACGCAGTATTTT. It yields the protein CASSPGSPADTQYF. The variable domain in full, with the rest retrieved from reference TRBV5-1 and TRBJ2-3, is KAGVTQTPRYLIKTRGQQVTLSCSPISGHRSVSWYQQTPGQGLQFLFEYFSETQRNKGNFPGRFSGRQFSNSRSEMNVSTLELGDSALYLCASSPGSPADTQYFGPGTRLTVL.

This chain uses TRBV28 with TRBJ1-2; the D is unclear. Trimming took 4 bases from V and 2 from J, leaving 5 bases between them. The CDR3 runs to 12 residues. CDR1 and CDR2 from the germline V gene are MDHEN and SYDVKM. CDR3: CASSSLNYGYTF. The CDR3 coding sequence is TGTGCCAGCAGTTCCCTGAACTATGGCTACACCTTC.

Ten or more counts support this clonotype. The chain combines TRBV20-1 with TRBJ2-3; 7 bases align to TRBD2. Germline V gives CDR1 DFQATT, CDR2 SNEGSKA (reference sequence). V was pared by 6 bases and J by 0 bases, with 9 bases of the junction left unmatched. CDR3 length: 15 amino acids. CDR3: CSALDKRDSTDTQYF. CDR3 DNA: TGCAGTGCCCTAGACAAGCGGGACAGCACAGATACGCAGTATTTT.

The CDR3 loop reads CASSVVGWETQYF. The CDR3 DNA sequence: TGCGCCAGCAGTGTGGTTGGTTGGGAGACCCAGTACTTC. The chain couples TRBV10-2 to TRBJ2-5; the D is unclear. Trimming took 4 bases from V and 5 from J, leaving 11 bases between them. This CDR3 has 13 residues. Germline assignment: CDR1 WSHSY and CDR2 SAAADI.

The CDR3 here is CASRVDAMNTGELFF. Written as DNA, the CDR3 is TGTGCCAGCAGGGTCGACGCGATGAACACCGGGGAGCTGTTTTTT. The chain recombines TRBV9 with TRBJ2-2; D unresolved. Trimming removed 5 bases from V and 1 base from J, with 12 bases in between. This CDR3 region has 15 residues. Germline lookup yields CDR1 SGDLS and CDR2 YYNGEE.

This chain uses TRBV6-5 with TRBJ2-3, with TRBD2 identical over 7 bases. From germline, CDR1 is MNHEY and CDR2 SVGAGI. V was clipped by 2 bases and J by 0 bases; unmatched bases: 8. This CDR3 is built from 17 residues. The CDR3 coding sequence is TGTGCCAGCAGTTACCCTAAATACGGGAGGAGCACAGATACGCAGTATTTT. Residues: CASSYPKYGRSTDTQYF.

The rearrangement joins TRBV7-6 to TRBJ1-5; D is ambiguous. From germline, CDR1 is SGHVS and CDR2 FNYEAQ. This CDR3 is 14 amino acids long. The V gene lost 5 bases and the J gene lost 0 bases, with 8 bases spanning the gap. In DNA form, the CDR3 reads TGTGCCAGCAGCCCTACCGCTAGCAATCAGCCCCAGCATTTT. Its protein product is CASSPTASNQPQHF.

The chain is built from TRBV29-1 and TRBJ1-2, with unresolved D. CDR1 SQVTM and CDR2 ANQGSEA come from the germline V gene. CDR3 size: 11 residues. Trimming pared 2 bases from V and 5 bases from J, leaving 6 bases between. This CDR3 is CSVEREYGYTF. For the CDR3, the DNA is TGCAGCGTTGAAAGGGAATATGGCTACACCTTC.

The rearrangement uses TRBV18 and TRBJ2-7; 8 positions match TRBD1. The CDR3 is 15 amino acids. The J segment lost 1 base and the V segment lost 4 bases, leaving 6 bases of the junction unmatched. The germline CDR1 and CDR2 sequences are KGHSH and LQKENI. CDR3 bases: TGTGCCAGCTCACTTAGGGGACAGGTATCCTACGAGCAGTACTTC. Translation gives CASSLRGQVSYEQYF.

This clonotype was recorded at least ten times. This rearrangement joins TRBV5-1 to TRBJ1-4, with a weak D call TRBD1 (5 bases). Trimming removed 1 base at V and 5 bases at J, with 21 bases between. CDR1 is SGHRS and CDR2 is YFSETQ in the germline V gene. This CDR3 comprises 18 residues. CDR3 residues: CASSLTLRGYGENEKLFF. For the CDR3, the DNA is TGCGCCAGCAGCTTGACCCTCCGGGGCTACGGGGAAAATGAAAAACTGTTTTTT.

The rearrangement uses TRBV11-2 and TRBJ2-7, with TRBD1 identical over 7 bases. This CDR3 spans 15 amino acids. V trimming: 1 base; J trimming: 2 bases; junction bases outside the gene matches: 5. The germline V gene encodes CDR1 SGHAT and CDR2 FQNNGV. CDR3 bases: TGTGCCAGCAGCTTAGTAGAGGGACAGCCCTACGAGCAGTACTTC. Translated, it gives CASSLVEGQPYEQYF.

This clonotype appeared a few times. This chain uses TRBV3-1 with TRBJ2-7; perhaps D is TRBD1 or TRBD2 (5 bases each). The CDR3 consists of 14 residues. Germline CDR1 and CDR2: LGHDT and YNNKEL (reference sequence). Trimming pared 4 bases from V and 3 bases from J, leaving 13 bases between. DNA for the CDR3: TGTGCCAGCAGCCTCGGGACCTTAAACTACGAGCAGTACTTC. Translating it yields CASSLGTLNYEQYF.

The V call is TRBV28, the J call TRBJ2-7; TRBD2 matches at 11 bases. The junction had 10 bases not matched to a gene; V was cut back by 6 bases and J by 0 bases. The CDR3 runs 17 residues. Germline V lookup: CDR1 MDHEN, CDR2 SYDVKM. CDR3 in DNA: TGTGCCAGCAGCAGACTACTAGCGGGAGCGGTCTCCTACGAGCAGTACTTC. Encoded protein: CASSRLLAGAVSYEQYF.

This clonotype has just a few counts. V and J are TRBV7-6 and TRBJ2-7, with 10 bases aligning to TRBD1. Germline V lookup: CDR1 SGHVS, CDR2 FNYEAQ. The V segment lost 5 bases and the J segment 9 bases; nucleotides outside the gene matches: 7. The CDR3 runs to 13 residues. The CDR3 DNA follows: TGTGCCAGCAGCATAGGGACAGGGGAGAGGCAGTACTTC. It codes for CASSIGTGERQYF.

This clonotype turned up a few times. J is TRBJ2-3 and V is TRBV20-1; TRBD1 matches 10 bases. Trimming cost V 5 bases and J 8 bases; bases outside gene matches: 10. This CDR3 region has 14 residues. Germline V gene lookup returns CDR1 DFQATT and CDR2 SNEGSKA (reference sequence). Written as DNA, the CDR3 is TGCAGTGCTCTTCCGGGACAGGGGTCCGGTACGCAGTATTTT. This codes for CSALPGQGSGTQYF.

This clonotype was observed a handful of times. The chain links TRBV27 to TRBJ1-4; 10 bases map to TRBD1. In germline, CDR1 is MNHEY, CDR2 SMNVEV (reference sequence). Losses at the gene ends were 4 bases for V and 0 bases for J; bases not matched to a gene: 14. The CDR3 sequence is 20 residues long. The CDR3 coding sequence is TGTGCCAGCAGTTACGGACCCCCCGGGACAGGGGTAGCAACTAATGAAAAACTGTTTTTT. Protein: CASSYGPPGTGVATNEKLFF.

The chain recombines TRBV10-1 with TRBJ2-3, with D maybe TRBD2 (7 bases). The CDR3 is 14 residues long. Germline CDR1 and CDR2: WNHNN and SYGVQD (reference sequence). The V end lost 3 bases, the J end lost 2 bases, and 9 bases lay between the germline ends. CDR3 DNA sequence: TGCGCCAGCAGTGAAGCGGGACACACAGATACGCAGTATTTT. Translation: CASSEAGHTDTQYF.

The chain combines TRBV30 with TRBJ1-2; the match to TRBD1 covers 9 bases. This CDR3 is built from 14 residues. The V and J ends lost 1 base and 4 bases, in that order; junction bases with no gene match: 4. CDR1 and CDR2 (germline): GTSNPN, SVGIG (reference sequence). Here the CDR3 DNA reads TGTGCCTGGAGTGGAGGGGGACAGGGCTATGGCTACACCTTC. Its protein product is CAWSGGGQGYGYTF.